A single sample gave rise to the 9 T cell receptor beta chains below, sequenced in a study of blood T cell repertoires in COVID-19. The repertoire was sequenced with immunoSEQ multiplex PCR; TCRdb's copy has only in-frame clones and lacks some. The sample consists of tens of thousands of clones, over 80% of them appearing once. Sequencing input: peripheral blood. The receptors were gathered from a man at least 80 years old with acute or convalescent COVID-19.

The V and J genes are TRBV20-1 and TRBJ1-1; D remains unclear. The CDR3 extends over 13 amino acids. Trimming shortened V by 4 bases and J by 0 bases, and 9 bases separated the two germline ends. Germline values: CDR1 DFQATT, CDR2 SNEGSKA (reference sequence). The CDR3 bases are TGCAGTGCTATTGACACTCTGAACACTGAAGCTTTCTTT. Amino acids: CSAIDTLNTEAFF.

The chain uses TRBV24-1 and TRBJ2-3, with 9 bases fitting TRBD2. The CDR3 runs to 15 residues. J lost 3 bases, V lost 3 bases, and 3 bases had no gene match. Germline-derived CDR1 and CDR2 are KGHDR and SFDVKD. The CDR3 nucleotides read TGTGCCACCAGTGATCGCGGGGGGGGGACAGATACGCAGTATTTT. Residues: CATSDRGGGTDTQYF.

This clone was detected a few times. This chain links TRBV7-9 with TRBJ2-5; D gene ambiguous. The ends were cut back, 3 bases at V and 1 base at J, with 12 bases in the middle. Germline CDR1 SEHNR, CDR2 FQNEAQ (reference sequence). The CDR3 consists of 15 residues. The CDR3 spells CASSFPGLTQETQYF. The CDR3 coding sequence is TGTGCCAGCAGCTTCCCGGGTCTAACCCAAGAGACCCAGTACTTC.

In this sample, this clone turned up once. This chain connects TRBV2 to TRBJ1-2, with TRBD1 identical over 7 bases. This CDR3 region has 12 residues. J was trimmed by 4 bases and V by 8 bases; bases with no gene match: 4. CDR1 and CDR2 (germline): SNHLY, FYNNEI. The DNA of the CDR3 is TGTGCCAGCGGCCCAGGGGGCTATGGCTACACCTTC. It encodes CASGPGGYGYTF.

The genes are TRBV5-4 and TRBJ2-1; tentative D call: TRBD1 (5 bases). Trimming stripped 4 bases from V and 1 base from J, with 9 bases between. Germline loops: CDR1 SGHNT, CDR2 YYREEE (reference sequence). This CDR3 spans 14 amino acids. The CDR3 DNA reads TGTGCCAGCAGCCCGACAGTTTCCTACAATGAGCAGTTCTTC. This encodes CASSPTVSYNEQFF.

This sequence joins TRBV7-2 and TRBJ2-1, with 12 bases fitting TRBD2. In germline, CDR1 is SGHTA, CDR2 FQGNSA. The CDR3 is 16 residues long. V was pared by 2 bases and J by 5 bases, with 4 bases of the junction left unmatched. The CDR3 DNA reads as TGTGCCAGCAGCTTACCGACTAGCGGGAGCCACAATGAGCAGTTCTTC. Encoded protein: CASSLPTSGSHNEQFF.

This rearrangement joins TRBV28 to TRBJ2-1; TRBD2 is a possible D gene (5 bases). Germline loops: CDR1 MDHEN, CDR2 SYDVKM. This CDR3 spans 18 amino acids. Trimming stripped 3 bases from V and 9 bases from J, with 27 bases between. As DNA, the CDR3 is TGTGCCAGCAGTTTTAGGTTTTCTAGGGATTTTAGCGTCGGTGAGCAGTTCTTC. Encoded protein: CASSFRFSRDFSVGEQFF.

This clone was seen a single time. This sequence joins TRBV10-3 and TRBJ2-2; TRBD2 is a possible D gene (5 bases). V shed 3 bases and J shed 5 bases, with 10 bases lying between them. The CDR3 is 14 residues long. From germline, CDR1 is ENHRY and CDR2 SYGVKD. The CDR3 reads CAISDGRRTGELFF. The CDR3 nucleotides are TGTGCCATCAGTGATGGCAGGAGGACCGGGGAGCTGTTTTTT.

The CDR3 spells CASSLGRGSGTYNEQFF. In nucleotides, the CDR3 is TGTGCCAGCAGCTTGGGGCGGGGTAGCGGGACCTACAATGAGCAGTTCTTC. The chain carries TRBV5-4 and TRBJ2-1, with 8 bases aligning to TRBD2. Germline V CDR1 and CDR2: SGHNT, YYREEE (reference sequence). There are 17 residues in the CDR3. V shed 0 bases and J 2 bases; nucleotides not matched to a gene: 7.